Included here is one T cell receptor beta chain sequence, with context. Antigen unknown. Time point given: peripheral blood 6 weeks after treatment start. Sample numbers ranged from 1 to 8 per patient, encompassing pretreatment and on-treatment collections. The sample originates from a study of PD-L1 blockade in urothelial cancer. Study summary: It was at some point between 2013 and 2015 that patients started atezolizumab at 1,200 mg intravenously every 3 weeks. A median of roughly 140,000 T cells was found in the blood samples.

Findings and caveats of the study: By 3 weeks, tumor-associated blood clones had expanded more in durable-benefit patients.

Profiling relied on immunoSEQ multiplex PCR, and the TCRdb table lists in-frame clones only, not all of them. Of tens of thousands of clones in the sample, approximately 83% were seen once. The TCR was taken from a man between 60 and 70 years old with urothelial cancer. The sample was PBMCs, taken around atezolizumab (anti-PD-L1) treatment.

The CDR3 reads CASSIYHRNTEAFF. CDR3 DNA: TGTGCCAGTAGTATCTACCACAGGAACACTGAAGCTTTCTTT. V and J are TRBV19 and TRBJ1-1; D is undetermined. V was shortened by 3 bases and J by 1 base, with 9 bases between the two germline ends. Per the germline V gene, CDR1 is LNHDA and CDR2 is SQIVND (reference sequence). This CDR3 region has 14 residues.